This is a list of T cell receptor beta chains from one sample in a study of T-cell memory formation after mild COVID-19. TCRdb passed the 5' RACE reads through MiXCR, listing each CDR3 protein once. The sample contains roughly 280,000 distinct CDR3 sequences, about a sixth of which appear only once. The specimen was PBMCs or a T cell subset sorted from them (not recorded which). The receptors originated from a man aged 18 to 29 who had mild COVID-19 (a few samples of this study predate the infection). Cell type and time point are not known. Each CDR3 is given without its conserved first and last residue.

cdr3_aa	v_call	j_call
ASSQDSGGPNEQF	TRBV4-2	TRBJ2-1
SARPIGPAGELF	TRBV20-1	TRBJ2-2
ASSEVRTEYEAF	TRBV6-1	TRBJ1-1
ASSSITGGEWTGELF	TRBV5-8	TRBJ2-2
ASSSMGDTEAF	TRBV25-1	TRBJ1-1
ASSEYGMTETQY	TRBV25-1	TRBJ2-5
ASSLLGTGVQTQY	TRBV7-2	TRBJ2-5
ASSLVLQGYGYT	TRBV7-2	TRBJ1-2
ASLAGDNEQF	TRBV2	TRBJ2-1
ASSVGDDYT	TRBV27	TRBJ1-2
SARDPSASGANVLT	TRBV20-1	TRBJ2-6
ASSLVAREYGNTIY	TRBV7-2	TRBJ1-3
ASSPSWRGNQETQY	TRBV4-3	TRBJ2-5
ASSKTSGGAHEQF	TRBV9	TRBJ2-1
ASSFRQERLTNEKLF	TRBV5-5	TRBJ1-4
ASSTSQRTDTQY	TRBV5-1	TRBJ2-3
ASSYAGTGNNEQF	TRBV5-1	TRBJ2-1
ASSFDRGGYT	TRBV2	TRBJ1-2
ASSFGGVGGNQPQH	TRBV7-9	TRBJ1-5
AISEDGLEKLF	TRBV10-3	TRBJ1-4
ATSDLIADSGELF	TRBV24-1	TRBJ2-2
ASSQEGSSTDTQY	TRBV4-3	TRBJ2-3
ASRPGQGVDGANVLT	TRBV7-3	TRBJ2-6
ASSLGGQGGPDTQY	TRBV5-1	TRBJ2-3
ASSYSAGELF	TRBV12-3/TRBV12-4	TRBJ2-2
ASSATGEPTEAF	TRBV5-1	TRBJ1-1
ASSFGLSNQPQH	TRBV12-1	TRBJ1-5
ASSVGIAGGLGSYEQY	TRBV2	TRBJ2-7
ASSKRSVYNEQF	TRBV6-5	TRBJ2-1
ASSLFGRGGYGYT	TRBV5-1	TRBJ1-2
ASSMGGFYGYT	TRBV11-2	TRBJ1-2
ASSQPGRGVEAF	TRBV4-1	TRBJ1-1
ASSERDRAISTDTQY	TRBV6-6	TRBJ2-3
SAFDSNQPQH	TRBV20-1	TRBJ1-5
ASSLMRQGIGAKNIQY	TRBV7-8	TRBJ2-4
ASSSSGSLNEQF	TRBV9	TRBJ2-1
ASRDNGNQPQH	TRBV6-5	TRBJ1-5
ASQGQRSNYGYT	TRBV4-1	TRBJ1-2
ASSQEGQADGYT	TRBV4-1	TRBJ1-2
ASRPGGGGFVDTQY	TRBV7-9	TRBJ2-3